The 20 T cell receptor beta chains below come from one sample, sequenced in a study of blood T cell repertoires in COVID-19. Produced via immunoSEQ multiplex PCR; TCRdb's table is partial and in-frame only. The sample holds 120,000 to 150,000 clones, about 85% seen once. The sequenced sample consisted of peripheral blood. The source of these receptors is a human donor with acute or convalescent COVID-19. The donor label of this sample is uncertain.

The chain couples TRBV10-2 to TRBJ2-7; 7 bases match TRBD2. Trimming took 6 bases from V and 0 from J; bases not matched to a gene: 2. Germline V lookup: CDR1 WSHSY, CDR2 SAAADI. The CDR3 contains 13 residues. The CDR3 reads CASSGTNSYEQYV. The CDR3 region has the DNA TGCGCCAGCAGCGGGACTAACTCCTACGAGCAGTACGTC.

V usage is TRBV5-1 and J usage is TRBJ1-4; D is ambiguous. This CDR3 is built from 14 residues. Germline CDR1 reads SGHRS; CDR2 reads YFSETQ. Trimming stripped 4 bases from V and 0 bases from J, with 7 bases between. CDR3 region: CASSGLATNEKLFF. In nucleotides, the CDR3 is TGCGCCAGCAGCGGACTTGCAACTAATGAAAAACTGTTTTTT.

This clone showed up just a few times. The chain combines TRBV28 with TRBJ2-7, with TRBD1 matching 8 bases. The length of the CDR3 is 15 residues. J was trimmed by 0 bases and V by 5 bases; bases with no gene match: 6. Germline V gives CDR1 MDHEN, CDR2 SYDVKM. The CDR3 is CASSTPTGASYEQYF. In DNA form, the CDR3 reads TGTGCCAGCAGTACGCCGACAGGGGCCTCCTACGAGCAGTACTTC. Combining the CDR3 with reference TRBV28 and TRBJ2-7 gives the whole variable domain DVKVTQSSRYLVKRTGEKVFLECVQDMDHENMFWYRQDPGLGLRLIYFSYDVKMKEKGDIPEGYSVSREKKERFSLILESASTNQTSMYLCASSTPTGASYEQYFGPGTRLTVT.

This clone was counted a single time. This rearrangement joins TRBV28 to TRBJ1-4; the D gene is possibly TRBD1 (6 bases). This CDR3 has 18 residues. The V end lost 2 bases, the J end lost 7 bases, and 23 bases lay between the germline ends. Per germline, CDR1 MDHEN and CDR2 SYDVKM. CDR3 region: CASSLPLGTIATGEKLFF. The DNA of the CDR3 is TGTGCCAGCAGTTTACCCTTGGGGACAATCGCAACGGGTGAAAAACTGTTTTTT.

This sequence joins TRBV11-2 and TRBJ2-2; D possibly corresponds to TRBD2 (5 bases). Germline CDR1 and CDR2: SGHAT and FQNNGV. The CDR3 extends over 16 amino acids. V lost 4 bases and J lost 0, with 12 bases in between. The CDR3 here is CASSYRGLANTGELFF. The CDR3 coding sequence is TGTGCCAGCAGCTACCGAGGACTGGCGAACACCGGGGAGCTGTTTTTT.

Here the CDR3 reads CASSKGGGTSRKQFF. CDR3 DNA sequence: TGTGCCAGCAGCAAAGGAGGGGGGACTAGCAGAAAGCAGTTCTTC. The chain recombines TRBV21-1 with TRBJ2-1; the table's TRBD2 call for D was not verified on the DNA. TRBV21-1 has pseudogene status. The CDR3 spans 15 residues.

Turning to this clone: The conserved final phenylalanine or tryptophan is absent from the CDR3, which likely points to a read error. The limits of the CDR3 on the DNA are not certain, so only TCRdb's listed CDR3 is given. The chain uses TRBV6-8 and TRBJ1-3; the D call TRBD1 from the table was never checked on the DNA. Germline CDR1 reads MNHGY; CDR2 reads SAAAGT. The CDR3 is 10 residues long, ends included. The chain's CDR3 is CASAEATQGT.

The chain is built from TRBV7-2 and TRBJ1-2; D is possibly TRBD1 (5 bases). The germline V gene encodes CDR1 SGHTA and CDR2 FQGNSA. V was cut by 5 bases and J by 4 bases, with 17 bases left in between. This CDR3 contains 15 residues. CDR3 protein: CASSQAGGTGYGYTF. The DNA for the CDR3 is TGTGCCAGCAGCCAAGCTGGGGGGACCGGCTATGGCTACACCTTC.

The rearrangement joins TRBV2 to TRBJ1-2; D gene unclear. CDR1 and CDR2 (germline): SNHLY, FYNNEI. The ends were cut back, 4 bases at V and 8 bases at J, with 11 bases in the middle. The CDR3 length is 12 residues. CDR3 sequence reads: CASSVHGGGYTF. DNA for the CDR3: TGTGCCAGCAGTGTCCACGGCGGGGGCTACACCTTC.

As DNA, the CDR3 is TGTGCCAGCAGCCCCAGAGACGGGGAGACTGAAGCTTTCTTT. It is translated as CASSPRDGETEAFF. This sequence joins TRBV4-2 and TRBJ1-1; no clear D. The CDR3 totals 14 residues. V lost 4 bases, J lost 5 bases, and 14 bases lay in between. CDR1 and CDR2 from the germline V gene are LGHNA and YNFKEQ.

The CDR3 is CASSQGRRGARQPQHF. The CDR3 nucleotides are TGTGCCAGCAGCCAAGGCCGTCGGGGGGCGCGGCAGCCCCAGCATTTT. The chain is built from TRBV3-1 (or the pseudogene TRBV3-2) and TRBJ1-5, with a possible D match to TRBD1 (6 bases). V dropped 1 base and J dropped 7 bases, with 17 bases sitting between them. The germline gives CDR1 LGHDT, CDR2 YNNKEL (reference sequence). CDR3 length: 16 residues.

The CDR3 DNA reads TGTGCCAGCAGAAACTTTGATAATTCACCCCTCCACTTT. This encodes CASRNFDNSPLHF. V usage is TRBV6-5 and J usage is TRBJ1-6, with D unclear. V shed 6 bases and J shed 5 bases, with 8 bases lying between them. The CDR3 is made up of 13 amino acids. Per the germline V gene, CDR1 is MNHEY and CDR2 is SVGAGI.

This sequence joins TRBV27 and TRBJ1-2; D gene ambiguous. V lost 1 base and J lost 4, with 7 bases in between. Germline V gene sequence: CDR1 MNHEY, CDR2 SMNVEV (reference sequence). The CDR3 has 13 residues. CDR3 protein: CASSLYSSYGYTF. The DNA for the CDR3 is TGTGCCAGCAGTTTATACTCTTCCTATGGCTACACCTTC.

This clone has at least ten counts. V is TRBV7-3 and J is TRBJ2-2; no clear D gene. The V and J ends lost 2 bases and 8 bases respectively, with 12 bases between them. CDR1 is SGHTA and CDR2 is FQGTGA in the germline V gene. The CDR3 has 14 residues. The DNA for the CDR3 is TGTGCCAGCAGCTTAGGGTCACAGCAAGGGGAGCTGTTTTTT. This codes for CASSLGSQQGELFF.

This rearrangement joins TRBV30 to TRBJ1-1; tentative D call: TRBD1 (6 bases). The CDR3 sequence is 13 residues long. Germline values: CDR1 GTSNPN, CDR2 SVGIG (reference sequence). The germline V and J ends were trimmed by 2 bases and 4 bases, with 11 bases remaining between them. The CDR3 sequence: CAWSSTGFTEAFF. The DNA of the CDR3 is TGTGCCTGGAGTTCCACAGGGTTCACTGAAGCTTTCTTT.

CDR3 sequence (DNA): TGCGCCAGCAGCCGCCGTAACACAGGGACCGGGGCCAACGTCCTGACTTTC. It codes for CASSRRNTGTGANVLTF. This chain uses TRBV4-3 with TRBJ2-6; D is possibly TRBD1 (6 bases). The CDR3 is made up of 17 amino acids. Trimming shortened V by 4 bases and J by 4 bases, and 17 bases separated the two germline ends. Looked up from germline, CDR1 is LGHNA and CDR2 is YSLEER.

The chain is built from TRBV21-1 and TRBJ2-1; TRBD2, the D gene given by the table, was not confirmed from the DNA. TRBV21-1 is a pseudogene segment. CDR3 length: 18 amino acids. CDR3 nucleotide sequence: TGTGCCAGCAGCAAAGATCCGGGTCTAGCGGGGAAAAACAATGAGCAGTTCTTC. Its translation: CASSKDPGLAGKNNEQFF.

Written as DNA, the CDR3 is TGTGCCAGCAGCCGAAGGGGGGGGTACGAGCAGTACGTC. Its translation: CASSRRGGYEQYV. The chain employs TRBV6-5 and TRBJ2-7; tentatively, D is TRBD2 (7 bases). Trimming removed 6 bases from V and 4 bases from J, with 13 bases in between. The CDR3 has 13 residues. Per the germline V gene, CDR1 is MNHEY and CDR2 is SVGAGI.

Only one count was recorded for this clone. The chain links TRBV28 to TRBJ1-2; TRBD1 aligns across 7 bases. Trimming removed 5 bases from V and 5 bases from J; junction bases left unmatched: 11. In germline, CDR1 is MDHEN, CDR2 SYDVKM. CDR3 length: 15 residues. This chain's CDR3 is CASSAGTAHSYGYTF. For the CDR3, the DNA is TGTGCCAGCAGTGCTGGGACAGCGCATTCATATGGCTACACCTTC.

This clone came up once. The chain joins TRBV30 to TRBJ2-1; tentative D call: TRBD1 (5 bases). The CDR3 has 13 residues. Looked up from germline, CDR1 is GTSNPN and CDR2 is SVGIG (reference sequence). The V end was cut by 0 bases, the J end by 5 bases, with 8 bases between. CDR3 in DNA: TGTGCCTGGAGTGTCTCCAGGGACAATGAGCAGTTCTTC. As protein: CAWSVSRDNEQFF.